This TCR beta chain derives from a study of cytomegalovirus exposure and HLA in healthy donors. Comments on this clone: Antigen unknown.

Vbeta (60) and Jbeta (13) primers were used in the PCR. Assay used: immunoSEQ multiplex PCR; TCRdb lists only in-frame clones, some missing. The sample carries 150,000 to 180,000 clones, 65% to 80% recorded once. The V gene's germline CDR1 is GTSNPN and CDR2 SVGIG (reference sequence). V was trimmed by 0 bases and J by 4 bases, leaving 7 bases between them. The CDR3 is made up of 12 amino acids. Study-level points and caveats: Among CMV-associated TCR beta chains, most appeared HLA-restricted in a later analysis.

This sequence was found in a man aged 18 to 29 in good health and CMV-seronegative. This rearrangement joins TRBV30 to TRBJ2-7; perhaps TRBD2 as D (5 bases). The sample comprised PBMCs. CDR3 coding DNA: TGTGCCTGGAGTGTACCGGGGTACGAGCAGTACTTC. As protein: CAWSVPGYEQYF.